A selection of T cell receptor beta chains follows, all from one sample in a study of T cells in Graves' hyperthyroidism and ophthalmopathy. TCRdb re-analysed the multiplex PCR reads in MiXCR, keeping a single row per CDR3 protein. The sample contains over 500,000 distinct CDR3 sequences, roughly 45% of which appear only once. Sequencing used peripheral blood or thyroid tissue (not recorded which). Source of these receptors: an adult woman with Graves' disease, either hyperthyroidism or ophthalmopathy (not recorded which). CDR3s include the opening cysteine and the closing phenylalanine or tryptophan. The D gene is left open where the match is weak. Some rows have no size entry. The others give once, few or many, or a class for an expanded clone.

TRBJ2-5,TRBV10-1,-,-,TGCGCCAGCAACCAGGGAGCGGAGACCCAGTACTTC,CASNQGAETQYF
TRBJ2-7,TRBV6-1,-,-,-,CASILGGPQNYEQYF
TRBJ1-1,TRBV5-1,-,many,TGCGCCAGCAGCTTGGAGTTGGGGGGGAACACTGAAGCTTTCTTT,CASSLELGGNTEAFF
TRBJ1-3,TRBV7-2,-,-,TGTGCCAGCAGCCGGACAGACCTTCCTATCTCTGGAAACACCATATATTTT,CASSRTDLPISGNTIYF
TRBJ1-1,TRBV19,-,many,TGTGCCAGTAGTATCGGAGGGGGAAGGGACACTGAAGCTTTCTTT,CASSIGGGRDTEAFF
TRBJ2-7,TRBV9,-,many,TGTGCCAGCAGCGTAGGTCTTGGCGAGCAGTACTTC,CASSVGLGEQYF
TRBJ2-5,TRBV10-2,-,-,TGCGCCAGCAGAACTAAAGACGGTAACCAAGAGACCCAGTACTTC,CASRTKDGNQETQYF
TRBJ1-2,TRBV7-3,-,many,TGTGCCAGCAGCCCTATGGGGGGGCAAGGCTACACCTTC,CASSPMGGQGYTF
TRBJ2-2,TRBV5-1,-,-,TGCGCCAGCAGCTTAAGGCCCACGCCGAACACCGGGGAGCTGTTTTTT,CASSLRPTPNTGELFF
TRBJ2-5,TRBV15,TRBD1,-,TGTGCCACCAGCAGAGATCTACAGGGGAGAGAGACCCAGTACTTC,CATSRDLQGRETQYF
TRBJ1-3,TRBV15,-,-,TGTGCCACCAGCAGTATGGACGCAAGAGGCGGAAACACCATATATTTT,CATSSMDARGGNTIYF
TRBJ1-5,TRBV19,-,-,TGTGCCAGTAGTGCGGGACTTCAAGGGCCCCAGCATTTT,CASSAGLQGPQHF
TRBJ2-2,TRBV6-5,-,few,TGTGCCAGCAGTTACTCGGCCAGGGGCACCGGGGAGCTGTTTTTT,CASSYSARGTGELFF
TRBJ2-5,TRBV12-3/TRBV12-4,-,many,TGTGCCAGCAGTTTCAGGGTGACCCAAGAGACCCAGTACTTC,CASSFRVTQETQYF
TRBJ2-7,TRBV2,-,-,TGTGCCAGCACGCAGTACAATGAGCAGTACTTC,CASTQYNEQYF
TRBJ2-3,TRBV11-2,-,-,TGTGCCAGCAGCTTAGGCAGAGATTTAGATACGCAGTATTTT,CASSLGRDLDTQYF
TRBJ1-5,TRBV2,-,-,TGTGCCAGCAGTCCTCCCCGGGACACAGGCCTTAATCAGCCCCAGCATTTT,CASSPPRDTGLNQPQHF